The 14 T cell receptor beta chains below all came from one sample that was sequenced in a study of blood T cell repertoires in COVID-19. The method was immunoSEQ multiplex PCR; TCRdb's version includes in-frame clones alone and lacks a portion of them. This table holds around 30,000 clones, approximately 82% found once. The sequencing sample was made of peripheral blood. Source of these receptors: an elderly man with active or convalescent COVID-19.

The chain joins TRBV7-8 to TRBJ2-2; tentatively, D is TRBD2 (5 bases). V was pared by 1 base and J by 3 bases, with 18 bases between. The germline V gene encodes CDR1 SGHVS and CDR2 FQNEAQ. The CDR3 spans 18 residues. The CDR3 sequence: CASSLGYRRSSHTGELFF. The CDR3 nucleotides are TGTGCCAGCAGCTTAGGTTATCGTCGGTCTAGCCACACCGGGGAGCTGTTTTTT.

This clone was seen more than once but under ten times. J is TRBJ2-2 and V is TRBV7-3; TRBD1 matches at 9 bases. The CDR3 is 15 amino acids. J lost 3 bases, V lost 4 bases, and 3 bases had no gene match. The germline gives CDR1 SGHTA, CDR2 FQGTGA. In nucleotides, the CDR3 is TGTGCCAGCAGCTCCGGGACAGGGTACACCGGGGAGCTGTTTTTT. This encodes CASSSGTGYTGELFF.

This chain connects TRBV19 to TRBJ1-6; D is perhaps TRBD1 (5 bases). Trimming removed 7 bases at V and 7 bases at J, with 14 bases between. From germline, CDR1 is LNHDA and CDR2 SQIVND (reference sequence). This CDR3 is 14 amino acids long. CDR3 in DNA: TGTGCCAGTATGAACCTGGGGCTAAATTCACCCCTCCACTTT. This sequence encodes CASMNLGLNSPLHF.

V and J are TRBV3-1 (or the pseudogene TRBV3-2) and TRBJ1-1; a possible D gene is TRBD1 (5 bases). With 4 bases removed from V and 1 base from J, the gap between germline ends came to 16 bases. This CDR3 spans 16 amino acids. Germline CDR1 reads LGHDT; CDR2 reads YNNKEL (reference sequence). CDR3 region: CASSPTNLGRNTEAFF. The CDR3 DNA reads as TGTGCCAGCAGCCCTACCAATCTGGGGCGGAACACTGAAGCTTTCTTT.

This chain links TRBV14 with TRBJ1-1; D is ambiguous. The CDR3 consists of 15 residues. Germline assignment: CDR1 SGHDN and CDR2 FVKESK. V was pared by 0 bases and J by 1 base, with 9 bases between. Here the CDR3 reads CASSQDWERNTEAFF. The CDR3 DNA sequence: TGTGCCAGCAGCCAAGACTGGGAGCGGAACACTGAAGCTTTCTTT.

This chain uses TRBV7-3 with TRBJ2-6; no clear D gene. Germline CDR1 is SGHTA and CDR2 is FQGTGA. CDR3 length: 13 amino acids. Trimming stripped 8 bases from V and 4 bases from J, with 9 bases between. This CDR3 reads CASRPSGANVLTF. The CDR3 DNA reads TGTGCCAGCCGTCCGTCGGGGGCCAACGTCCTGACTTTC.

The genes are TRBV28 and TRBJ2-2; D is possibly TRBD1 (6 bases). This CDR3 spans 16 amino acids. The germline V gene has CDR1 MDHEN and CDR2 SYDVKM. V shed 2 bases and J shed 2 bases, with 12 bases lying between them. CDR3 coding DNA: TGTGCCAGCAGTTTACCAGGGGATATAAACACCGGGGAGCTGTTTTTT. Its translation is CASSLPGDINTGELFF. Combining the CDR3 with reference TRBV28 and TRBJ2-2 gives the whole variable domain DVKVTQSSRYLVKRTGEKVFLECVQDMDHENMFWYRQDPGLGLRLIYFSYDVKMKEKGDIPEGYSVSREKKERFSLILESASTNQTSMYLCASSLPGDINTGELFFGEGSRLTVL.

CDR3: CASSLQGDQPQHF. In DNA form, the CDR3 reads TGTGCCAGCAGCTTACAGGGAGATCAGCCCCAGCATTTT. The J gene is TRBJ1-5, the V gene TRBV3-1 (or the pseudogene TRBV3-2), with D possibly being TRBD1 (6 bases). V lost 5 bases and J lost 5, with 10 bases in between. The germline V gene encodes CDR1 LGHDT and CDR2 YNNKEL (reference sequence). CDR3 length: 13 amino acids.

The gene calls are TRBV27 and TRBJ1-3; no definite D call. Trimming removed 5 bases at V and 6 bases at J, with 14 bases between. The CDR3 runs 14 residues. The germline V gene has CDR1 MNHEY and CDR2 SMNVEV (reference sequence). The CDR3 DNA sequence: TGTGCCAGCAGTCCTACTGAGGCCGAAAACACCATATATTTT. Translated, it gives CASSPTEAENTIYF.

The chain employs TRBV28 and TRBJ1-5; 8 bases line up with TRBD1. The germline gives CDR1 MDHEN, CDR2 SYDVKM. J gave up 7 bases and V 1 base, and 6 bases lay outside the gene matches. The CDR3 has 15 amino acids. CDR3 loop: CASSLSPTGEQPQHF. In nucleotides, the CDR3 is TGTGCCAGCAGTTTATCCCCGACAGGGGAACAGCCCCAGCATTTT.

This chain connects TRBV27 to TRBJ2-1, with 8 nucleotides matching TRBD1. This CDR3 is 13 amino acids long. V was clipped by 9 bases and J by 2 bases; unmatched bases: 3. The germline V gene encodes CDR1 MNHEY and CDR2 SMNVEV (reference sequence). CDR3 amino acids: CASGQGPYNEQFF. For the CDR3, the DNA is TGTGCCAGTGGACAGGGTCCCTACAATGAGCAGTTCTTC.

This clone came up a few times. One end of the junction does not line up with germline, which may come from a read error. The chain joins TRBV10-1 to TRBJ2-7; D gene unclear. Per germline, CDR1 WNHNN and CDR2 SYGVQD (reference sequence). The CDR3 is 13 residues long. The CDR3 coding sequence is TGCGCCAGCAGCGAGTCCGGGTACCACGAGCAGTACTTC. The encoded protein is CASSESGYHEQYF.

The CDR3 region has the DNA TGTGCCAGCAGCCTCGGACAGGAACCTTATGGCTACACCTTC. Residues: CASSLGQEPYGYTF. V usage is TRBV5-6 and J usage is TRBJ1-2; 7 bases match TRBD1. V shed 4 bases and J 5 bases; nucleotides not matched to a gene: 8. Germline-derived CDR1 and CDR2 are SGHDT and YYEEEE. The CDR3 contains 14 residues.

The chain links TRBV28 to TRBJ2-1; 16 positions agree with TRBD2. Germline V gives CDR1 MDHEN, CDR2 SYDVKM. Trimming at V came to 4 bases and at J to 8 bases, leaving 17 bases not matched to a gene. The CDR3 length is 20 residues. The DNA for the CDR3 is TGTGCCAGCAGTTCACCGGGACTAGCGGGAGGGGCGGCAGAAGTCTATGAGCAGTTCTTC. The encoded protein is CASSSPGLAGGAAEVYEQFF.